The 27 T cell receptor beta chains below all came from one sample that was sequenced in a study of T-cell memory formation after mild COVID-19. MiXCR, applied by TCRdb to the 5' RACE reads, yields one record per CDR3 protein. This repertoire shows some 270,000 distinct CDR3 sequences, roughly 15% found once; its top ten account for less than 2.5%. The sample was PBMCs or a T cell subset sorted from them (not recorded which). Receptors were obtained from an adult woman who had mild COVID-19 (a few samples of this study predate the infection). Cell type and time point are not known.

This clonotype was observed a few times. The rearrangement uses TRBV5-1 and TRBJ2-2, with D uncertain. From germline, CDR1 is SGHRS and CDR2 YFSETQ. Deletions cut 2 bases from V and 6 bases from J, with 5 bases between. This CDR3 has 12 amino acids. CDR3 protein: CASSLLPGELFF. As DNA, the CDR3 is TGCGCCAGCAGCTTACTGCCCGGGGAGCTGTTTTTT.

This clonotype came up a few times. V and J are TRBV9 and TRBJ1-1, with D unresolved. Trimming shortened V by 0 bases and J by 2 bases, and 11 bases separated the two germline ends. Germline values: CDR1 SGDLS, CDR2 YYNGEE. The CDR3 totals 15 residues. CDR3 in DNA: TGTGCCAGCAGCGTAGATCCGGCGGTAAACACTGAAGCTTTCTTT. Amino acids: CASSVDPAVNTEAFF.

V is TRBV6-1 and J is TRBJ1-3; TRBD1 might be the D (6 bases). The CDR3 runs to 14 residues. Trimming removed 5 bases from V and 2 bases from J, with 10 bases in between. Germline loops: CDR1 MNHNS, CDR2 SASEGT. CDR3 nucleotides: TGTGCCAGCAGTACAGGGCAAACTGGAAACACCATATATTTT. This codes for CASSTGQTGNTIYF.

This clonotype was seen at least ten times. The rearrangement joins TRBV18 to TRBJ2-5; TRBD2 might be the D (6 bases). Trimming cost V 10 bases and J 3 bases, with 12 bases left between them. The CDR3 consists of 12 residues. CDR1 and CDR2 from the germline V gene are KGHSH and LQKENI. In DNA form, the CDR3 reads TGTGCCACCCTAGGAGGGAAAGAGACCCAGTACTTC. As protein: CATLGGKETQYF.

This clonotype has more than one count but fewer than ten. This chain connects TRBV7-2 to TRBJ2-7; 9 bases agree with TRBD1. Germline CDR1 SGHTA, CDR2 FQGNSA. The CDR3 is made up of 17 amino acids. V gave up 4 bases and J gave up 4 bases; unmatched junction bases: 14. Here the CDR3 reads CASSSRPGQGGRYEQYF. CDR3 nucleotide sequence: TGTGCCAGCAGCTCCCGTCCGGGACAGGGAGGTCGGTACGAGCAGTACTTC.

This clonotype was seen a handful of times. The chain recombines TRBV6-5 with TRBJ2-1, with 14 bases identical to TRBD2. V lost 7 bases and J lost 9; bases outside the gene matches: 8. The CDR3 has 15 amino acids. CDR1 and CDR2 (germline): MNHEY, SVGAGI. The CDR3 region is CASKKGLAGASEQFF. In nucleotides, the CDR3 is TGTGCCAGCAAGAAGGGACTAGCGGGAGCGAGTGAGCAGTTCTTC.

The rearrangement uses TRBV5-1 and TRBJ2-3; 10 positions agree with TRBD2. Germline V gene lookup returns CDR1 SGHRS and CDR2 YFSETQ. J gave up 4 bases and V 4 bases, and 6 bases lay outside the gene matches. CDR3 length equals 15 residues. CDR3 protein: CASSPGLANPDTQYF. The CDR3 DNA follows: TGCGCCAGCAGCCCGGGACTAGCGAACCCAGATACGCAGTATTTT.

The CDR3 DNA reads TGTGCCAGCAGTCTTCCGGCCTCAGGGACAGGAGGTGGCTACACCTTC. The encoded protein is CASSLPASGTGGGYTF. This chain joins TRBV7-7 and TRBJ1-2, with 8 positions matching TRBD1. Per germline, CDR1 SSHAT and CDR2 FNYEAQ (reference sequence). The trim removed 6 bases at V and 7 bases at J, leaving 16 bases unmatched. This CDR3 comprises 16 residues.

The rearrangement links TRBV18 to TRBJ2-7; no reliable D call. V was shortened by 6 bases and J by 1 base, with 16 bases between the two germline ends. Germline loops: CDR1 KGHSH, CDR2 LQKENI. This CDR3 is built from 15 residues. The CDR3 DNA sequence: TGTGCCAGCTCCCCCACAAGGCACCTATCCTACGAGCAGTACTTC. It codes for CASSPTRHLSYEQYF.

This chain joins TRBV12-3 or TRBV12-4 and TRBJ2-7, with 10 nucleotides matching TRBD1. The CDR3 covers 15 residues. Trimming removed 6 bases from V and 5 bases from J; junction bases left unmatched: 10. CDR3: CASSQRQGAANEQYF. As DNA, the CDR3 is TGTGCCAGCAGCCAAAGACAGGGGGCTGCGAACGAGCAGTACTTC.

This clonotype was recorded many times. The CDR3 reads CASSRDSVSYEQYF. The CDR3 DNA follows: TGTGCCAGCAGTAGGGACAGTGTCTCCTACGAGCAGTACTTC. The gene calls are TRBV12-3 or TRBV12-4 and TRBJ2-7, with TRBD1 matching over 7 bases. The V gene end was trimmed by 5 bases and the J gene end by 0 bases; junction bases not matched to a gene: 4. This CDR3 spans 14 amino acids.

This chain connects TRBV5-1 to TRBJ1-5; the D gene is possibly TRBD1 (5 bases). CDR1 is SGHRS and CDR2 is YFSETQ in the germline V gene. V lost 0 bases to trimming and J lost 7 bases, with 8 bases between them. The length of the CDR3 is 13 residues. CDR3 sequence (DNA): TGCGCCAGCAGCTTGGAGGGGTTACAGCCCCAGCATTTT. This encodes CASSLEGLQPQHF.

In its sample, this clonotype was seen a few times. The V gene is TRBV5-6, the J gene TRBJ2-3; 9 bases agree with TRBD2. Germline values: CDR1 SGHDT, CDR2 YYEEEE. The CDR3 has 15 residues. Trimming at V came to 3 bases and at J to 2 bases, leaving 4 bases not matched to a gene. The CDR3 nucleotides are TGTGCCAGCAGCTCCTTAGCGGGGGCCACAGATACGCAGTATTTT. Translation gives CASSSLAGATDTQYF.

This clonotype was detected only a few times. The V and J genes are TRBV29-1 and TRBJ1-2; 8 positions match TRBD1. Germline CDR1 reads SQVTM; CDR2 reads ANQGSEA. The V and J ends lost 3 bases and 4 bases, in that order; junction bases with no gene match: 19. CDR3 length: 18 amino acids. The CDR3 spells CSVDAGQGKGLAAYGYTF. In DNA form, the CDR3 reads TGCAGCGTTGATGCAGGACAGGGAAAAGGGCTGGCGGCCTATGGCTACACCTTC.

The V gene is TRBV4-1, the J gene TRBJ2-3; a possible D gene is TRBD1 (5 bases). With 3 bases removed from V and 4 bases from J, the gap between germline ends came to 17 bases. CDR1 and CDR2 (germline): MGHRA, YSYEKL. The CDR3 consists of 16 residues. The CDR3 region has the DNA TGCGCCAGCAGCCACCCCCCTGCAGGGAAGGCAGATACGCAGTATTTT. Translated, it gives CASSHPPAGKADTQYF.

This clonotype has ten or more counts. The chain uses TRBV5-4 and TRBJ2-3, with 9 bases matching TRBD2. With 0 bases clipped from V and 2 bases from J, the junction kept 1 base outside the gene matches. This CDR3 spans 15 amino acids. Looked up from germline, CDR1 is SGHNT and CDR2 is YYREEE (reference sequence). The CDR3 here is CASSLGGGATDTQYF. The CDR3 nucleotides are TGTGCCAGCAGCTTGGGCGGGGGGGCCACAGATACGCAGTATTTT.

This rearrangement joins TRBV20-1 to TRBJ2-1; 12 bases align to TRBD2. The germline gives CDR1 DFQATT, CDR2 SNEGSKA (reference sequence). This CDR3 is 16 amino acids long. V was clipped by 3 bases and J by 7 bases; unmatched bases: 10. CDR3 DNA: TGCAGTGCTAGCCCTAGCGGGAGGGCCGCCCGAAATGAGCAGTTCTTC. Translating gives CSASPSGRAARNEQFF.

The rearrangement uses TRBV7-9 and TRBJ2-4; 11 bases line up with TRBD2. Germline values: CDR1 SEHNR, CDR2 FQNEAQ (reference sequence). The CDR3 covers 18 residues. The trim removed 0 bases at V and 6 bases at J, leaving 10 bases unmatched. The chain's CDR3 is CASSLASLAGAARNIQYF. For the CDR3, the DNA is TGTGCCAGCAGCTTAGCGTCACTAGCGGGAGCCGCACGAAACATTCAGTACTTC.

J is TRBJ2-5 and V is TRBV7-9; a weak D match, TRBD2 (5 bases). The CDR3 is 15 residues long. The germline CDR1 and CDR2 sequences are SEHNR and FQNEAQ (reference sequence). The V gene lost 5 bases and the J gene lost 5 bases, with 18 bases spanning the gap. DNA for the CDR3: TGTGCCAGCAGCCCAAGGGTCGGGGTGGGGGAGACCCAGTACTTC. Translated, it gives CASSPRVGVGETQYF.

This clonotype was counted a few times. The gene calls are TRBV20-1 and TRBJ2-1; the match to TRBD2 covers 13 bases. Germline CDR1 and CDR2: DFQATT and SNEGSKA (reference sequence). V lost 6 bases, J lost 4 bases, and 6 bases stayed unmatched. CDR3 length: 15 residues. Written as DNA, the CDR3 is TGCAGTGCCCCCGGGACTAGCGGGACTTACAATGAGCAGTTCTTC. Residues: CSAPGTSGTYNEQFF.

This clonotype was found a few times. This chain connects TRBV6-1 to TRBJ1-1, with D possibly TRBD1 on 6 matching bases. V was shortened by 7 bases and J by 6 bases, with 15 bases between the two germline ends. The CDR3 covers 13 residues. CDR1 and CDR2 from the germline V gene are MNHNS and SASEGT. The DNA of the CDR3 is TGTGCCAGCACTCCAAGGGGGGGCTCTGAAGCTTTCTTT. It is translated as CASTPRGGSEAFF.

This clonotype has just a few counts. The J gene is TRBJ2-4, the V gene TRBV12-3 or TRBV12-4; 10 bases are shared with TRBD1. CDR3 size: 16 residues. Unmatched junction bases numbered 14, after V lost 8 bases and J lost 7 bases. The CDR3 region is CASARGTGAVGNIQYF. DNA for the CDR3: TGTGCCAGCGCCCGGGGGACAGGGGCGGTGGGTAACATTCAGTACTTC.

V is TRBV12-3 or TRBV12-4 and J is TRBJ2-7; TRBD2 matches 9 bases. This CDR3 region has 15 residues. V dropped 3 bases and J dropped 3; count of bases not matched to a gene: 6. Here the CDR3 reads CASSFERGAHYEQYF. CDR3 in DNA: TGTGCCAGCAGTTTCGAGCGGGGGGCTCACTACGAGCAGTACTTC.

The chain joins TRBV6-5 to TRBJ1-2; D is perhaps TRBD1 (5 bases). Trimming shortened V by 2 bases and J by 7 bases, and 5 bases separated the two germline ends. The germline CDR1 and CDR2 sequences are MNHEY and SVGAGI. This CDR3 region has 11 residues. The DNA of the CDR3 is TGTGCCAGCAGTTACGGGGGTGGCTACACCTTC. Its protein product is CASSYGGGYTF.

This rearrangement joins TRBV18 to TRBJ2-7; the D gene could be TRBD1 or TRBD2 (5 bases each). The V and J ends lost 3 bases and 5 bases respectively, with 11 bases between them. CDR1 is KGHSH and CDR2 is LQKENI in the germline V gene. The CDR3 runs to 13 residues. This CDR3 reads CASSPRRDHEQYF. The CDR3 DNA reads as TGTGCCAGCTCACCCCGCAGGGACCACGAGCAGTACTTC.

This clonotype was counted between two and nine times. The chain links TRBV2 to TRBJ1-2; D might be TRBD1 (6 bases). Trimming removed 7 bases from V and 7 bases from J, with 19 bases in between. The CDR3 totals 14 residues. The germline V gene encodes CDR1 SNHLY and CDR2 FYNNEI. In DNA, the CDR3 is TGTGCCAGCAAGAGCGGGGGAGGGGGAGGTGGCTACACCTTC. Its translation: CASKSGGGGGGYTF.

This clonotype was counted only a few times. This chain joins TRBV7-2 and TRBJ2-3; 11 bases map to TRBD2. Germline V lookup: CDR1 SGHTA, CDR2 FQGNSA. The CDR3 is 18 residues long. The junction had 13 bases not matched to a gene; V was cut back by 4 bases and J by 4 bases. The CDR3 nucleotides are TGTGCCAGCAGCTACGGCGGTCTAGCGGGGGGTATTGCAGATACGCAGTATTTT. Translating gives CASSYGGLAGGIADTQYF.